The 18 T cell receptor beta chains below were found in one sample sequenced in a study of shared T cell receptors in the human thymus. Assay: immunoSEQ multiplex PCR; the TCRdb copy retains only in-frame clones and omits some. Among roughly 660,000 clones listed, 88% were seen once. Separately, the same data were catalogued under a study of human thymus T cells.

Material for sequencing was thymocytes. All receptors derive from a boy under two years old with a congenital heart defect.

This clone has just one count. The V and J genes are TRBV9 and TRBJ1-3, with 10 bases identical to TRBD1. Germline V gene sequence: CDR1 SGDLS, CDR2 YYNGEE. Trimming cost V 3 bases and J 0 bases; bases outside gene matches: 12. This CDR3 contains 19 residues. This chain's CDR3 is CASSAPIVDRGSSGNTIYF. The CDR3 DNA is TGTGCCAGCAGCGCTCCGATAGTGGACAGGGGGTCCTCTGGAAACACCATATATTTT.

This chain joins TRBV2 and TRBJ1-2; TRBD1 is a possible D gene (6 bases). The CDR3 totals 15 residues. The ends were cut back, 6 bases at V and 2 bases at J, with 16 bases in the middle. Per germline, CDR1 SNHLY and CDR2 FYNNEI. The CDR3 nucleotides are TGTGCCAGCAGGACTAACAGGGCTCGCAACTATGGCTACACCTTC. This sequence encodes CASRTNRARNYGYTF.

The chain employs TRBV5-6 and TRBJ2-5; the match to TRBD1 covers 8 bases. The CDR3 runs to 16 residues. Trimming removed 0 bases from V and 0 bases from J; junction bases left unmatched: 4. CDR1 is SGHDT, CDR2 YYEEEE, per germline. In nucleotides, the CDR3 is TGTGCCAGCAGCTTGGATACGACAGGGGACCAAGAGACCCAGTACTTC. Protein sequence: CASSLDTTGDQETQYF.

The chain has TRBV29-1 and TRBJ1-1, with D perhaps TRBD1 (5 bases). V lost 2 bases and J lost 4, with 20 bases in between. The CDR3 contains 16 residues. Per the germline V gene, CDR1 is SQVTM and CDR2 is ANQGSEA. Here the CDR3 DNA reads TGCAGCGTTGAACCCCTTGCTGAAGGGGTCGTCACTGAAGCTTTCTTT. Its translation is CSVEPLAEGVVTEAFF.

The V call is TRBV7-2, the J call TRBJ2-1, with 8 bases that match TRBD2. The V gene's germline CDR1 is SGHTA and CDR2 FQGNSA. There are 14 residues in the CDR3. V lost 0 bases to trimming and J lost 7 bases; unmatched junction nucleotides: 2. CDR3 residues: CASSLAGRANEQFF. Written as DNA, the CDR3 is TGTGCCAGCAGCTTAGCCGGGAGGGCGAATGAGCAGTTCTTC.

In this sample, this clone turned up once. V usage is TRBV4-3 and J usage is TRBJ2-2, with 11 nucleotides matching TRBD1. Germline V lookup: CDR1 LGHNA, CDR2 YSLEER. V lost 6 bases to trimming and J lost 4 bases; unmatched junction nucleotides: 4. The CDR3 has 15 amino acids. The CDR3 nucleotides are TGCGCCAGCAGATCGGACAGGGGGCGCACCGGGGAGCTGTTTTTT. It yields the protein CASRSDRGRTGELFF.

The V and J genes are TRBV4-1 and TRBJ2-1; D is unresolved. The germline V and J ends were trimmed by 1 base and 9 bases, with 7 bases remaining between them. The CDR3 is 12 residues long. CDR1 is MGHRA, CDR2 YSYEKL, per germline. In DNA, the CDR3 is TGCGCCAGCAGCCAAGGACTCTCTGAGCAGTTCTTC. Amino acids: CASSQGLSEQFF.

The rearrangement links TRBV5-1 to TRBJ1-2, with 8 bases identical to TRBD1. This CDR3 has 13 residues. Germline CDR1 and CDR2: SGHRS and YFSETQ. Trimming cost V 4 bases and J 3 bases; bases outside gene matches: 2. For the CDR3, the DNA is TGCGCCAGCAGCCAGGACAGGGACTATGGCTACACCTTC. Translating it yields CASSQDRDYGYTF.

The rearrangement uses TRBV15 and TRBJ2-2; TRBD2 might be the D (6 bases). The CDR3 is made up of 16 amino acids. CDR1 and CDR2 (germline): LNHNV, YYDKDF (reference sequence). Trimming stripped 0 bases from V and 6 bases from J, with 14 bases between. The CDR3 coding sequence is TGTGCCACCAGCAGAGATCGGGAGAGCTCGGCCGGGGAGCTGTTTTTT. Translating gives CATSRDRESSAGELFF.

The rearrangement uses TRBV29-1 and TRBJ1-1; perhaps TRBD1 as D (5 bases). Trimming left V 7 bases short and J 6 bases short, with 15 bases between. This CDR3 is 12 amino acids long. Germline CDR1 SQVTM, CDR2 ANQGSEA. CDR3 in amino acids: CSDRRQGPEAFF. The CDR3 DNA reads as TGCAGCGATCGTCGGCAGGGCCCTGAAGCTTTCTTT.

This clone was observed once. The V gene is TRBV5-5, the J gene TRBJ2-4; D gene ambiguous. Trimming stripped 4 bases from V and 0 bases from J, with 20 bases between. The CDR3 totals 18 residues. The germline gives CDR1 SGHKS, CDR2 YYEKEE (reference sequence). The CDR3 reads CASSPPRSVVLAKNIQYF. The CDR3 DNA reads TGTGCCAGCAGCCCACCCCGATCGGTAGTACTAGCCAAAAACATTCAGTACTTC.

In regard to this clone: The same CDR3 is also encoded by other DNA sequences in this sample. The chain employs TRBV9 and TRBJ2-1, with 10 bases fitting TRBD1. Trimming cost V 3 bases and J 7 bases; bases outside gene matches: 4. CDR1 SGDLS and CDR2 YYNGEE come from the germline V gene. CDR3 length: 14 residues. The CDR3 region is CASSGRDRGNEQFF. The DNA for the CDR3 is TGTGCCAGCAGCGGCCGGGACAGGGGAAATGAGCAGTTCTTC.

The chain links TRBV9 to TRBJ2-1; the D gene is possibly TRBD2 (6 bases). This CDR3 spans 14 amino acids. Germline loops: CDR1 SGDLS, CDR2 YYNGEE. V shed 3 bases and J shed 5 bases, with 12 bases lying between them. CDR3 region: CASSAAGRNNEQFF. The CDR3 nucleotides are TGTGCCAGCAGCGCCGCGGGGAGGAACAATGAGCAGTTCTTC.

The V gene is TRBV7-3, the J gene TRBJ2-1, with 8 positions matching TRBD2. CDR3 length: 16 residues. Trimming cost V 4 bases and J 6 bases; bases outside gene matches: 11. In germline, CDR1 is SGHTA, CDR2 FQGTGA. The CDR3 loop is CASSSAGTRVGNEQFF. The CDR3, as DNA: TGTGCCAGCAGCTCCGCCGGGACTAGAGTGGGCAATGAGCAGTTCTTC.

The chain recombines TRBV7-3 with TRBJ2-1, with D unresolved. CDR3 length: 17 residues. V was pared by 2 bases and J by 2 bases, with 16 bases between. Germline V lookup: CDR1 SGHTA, CDR2 FQGTGA. This CDR3 reads CASSLGPVHSPYNEQFF. The CDR3 DNA reads TGTGCCAGCAGCTTAGGTCCAGTTCATTCCCCCTACAATGAGCAGTTCTTC.

This clone showed up just once. For the CDR3, the DNA is TGTGCCAGCAGCCGCAGACGGGAAGATGGCTACACCTTC. This encodes CASSRRREDGYTF. The rearrangement links TRBV9 to TRBJ1-2; no definite D call. The CDR3 contains 13 residues. Trimming removed 4 bases from V and 6 bases from J, with 13 bases in between. The germline CDR1 and CDR2 sequences are SGDLS and YYNGEE.

This sequence joins TRBV11-3 and TRBJ2-7; tentatively, D is TRBD1 (6 bases). Germline CDR1 and CDR2: SGHNT and YENEEA. Trimming pared 4 bases from V and 2 bases from J, leaving 15 bases between. This CDR3 comprises 15 residues. The CDR3: CASSYGQPCPYEQYF. The CDR3, as DNA: TGTGCCAGCAGCTATGGACAGCCTTGCCCCTACGAGCAGTACTTC.

This rearrangement joins TRBV11-3 to TRBJ2-2; maybe TRBD2 (6 bases). CDR1 is SGHNT, CDR2 YENEEA, per germline. The CDR3 spans 14 residues. Trimming removed 5 bases at V and 6 bases at J, with 13 bases between. CDR3 residues: CASSPRPGAGELFF. CDR3 nucleotides: TGTGCCAGCAGCCCCCGGCCGGGGGCCGGGGAGCTGTTTTTT.